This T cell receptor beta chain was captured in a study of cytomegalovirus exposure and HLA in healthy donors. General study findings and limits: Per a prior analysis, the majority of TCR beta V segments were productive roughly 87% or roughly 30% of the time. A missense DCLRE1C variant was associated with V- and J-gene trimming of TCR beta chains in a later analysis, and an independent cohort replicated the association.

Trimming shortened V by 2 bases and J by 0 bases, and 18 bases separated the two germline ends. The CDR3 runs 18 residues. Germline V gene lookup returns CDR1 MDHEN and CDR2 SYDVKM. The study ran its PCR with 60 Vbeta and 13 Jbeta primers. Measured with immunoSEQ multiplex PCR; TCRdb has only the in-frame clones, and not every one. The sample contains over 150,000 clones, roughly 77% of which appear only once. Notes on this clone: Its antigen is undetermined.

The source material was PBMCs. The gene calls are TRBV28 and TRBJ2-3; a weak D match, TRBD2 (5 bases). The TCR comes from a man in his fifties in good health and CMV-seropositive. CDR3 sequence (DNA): TGTGCCAGCAGTTTAACAATCGGGGATGTACCTAGCACAGATACGCAGTATTTT. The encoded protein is CASSLTIGDVPSTDTQYF. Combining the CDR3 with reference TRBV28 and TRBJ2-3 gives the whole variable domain DVKVTQSSRYLVKRTGEKVFLECVQDMDHENMFWYRQDPGLGLRLIYFSYDVKMKEKGDIPEGYSVSREKKERFSLILESASTNQTSMYLCASSLTIGDVPSTDTQYFGPGTRLTVL.